This section outlines one T cell receptor beta chain sequence together with its context. Its antigen is unidentified. This specimen comes from a study of blood T cells in healthy people across ages. Regarding the study as a whole: Versus aged donors, long-lived donors had higher diversity and more naive CD4+ cells. With donor CMV status unknown, expanded clonotype changes were possibly confounded.

This CDR3 comprises 17 residues. Trimming cost V 2 bases and J 2 bases, with 18 bases left between them. The germline CDR1 and CDR2 sequences are MGHRA and YSYEKL. A second PCR, run for roughly 7 to 11 cycles, used a sample-barcoded 5' primer plus a J-beta primer mix. TCRdb recomputed calls from the 5' RACE reads with MiXCR, one row per CDR3 protein. This sample has 850,000 to 1,300,000 distinct CDR3 sequences, with 35% to 55% found just once. Sequencing was done on a sample of blood. J is TRBJ2-5 and V is TRBV4-1; possible D gene TRBD1, 7 bases. This clonotype originated in a woman aged 60-75 years in good health. The chain's CDR3 is CASSQSPGGGWQETQYF. The CDR3 DNA reads as TGCGCCAGCAGCCAAAGTCCAGGGGGAGGATGGCAAGAGACCCAGTACTTC.